The present entry profiles one T cell receptor (beta chain) with its context. The data derive from a study of blood T cell repertoires in COVID-19. Study-wide background: T cells, B-cell-depleted T cells, or PBMCs provided the cDNA or gDNA that served as material.

The CDR3 spans 15 residues. The V and J ends lost 0 bases and 5 bases, in that order; junction bases with no gene match: 5. Germline CDR1 LGHDT, CDR2 YNNKEL (reference sequence). Methods used by the authors: It was from reference gene primer amplification that nucleated cell counts were estimated. Here immunoSEQ multiplex PCR was the method, and the copy in TCRdb shows in-frame clones only, minus some. V and J calls and clone size are given by that table; D and trimming were obtained from the DNA. The sample includes 150,000 or so clones, roughly 89% of them seen just once. The clonotype originates from a man aged 55 to 70 with active or convalescent COVID-19. This chain links TRBV3-1 (or the pseudogene TRBV3-2) with TRBJ2-7, with TRBD2 matching 9 bases. The specimen sequenced was peripheral blood. The chain's CDR3 is CASSQDSLAGHEQYF. The DNA for the CDR3 is TGTGCCAGCAGCCAAGACAGCCTAGCGGGACACGAGCAGTACTTC.